This record concerns one T cell receptor (beta chain) sequence. TCRdb's copy holds only in-frame clones and misses some; the assay was immunoSEQ multiplex PCR. Found here are approximately 54,000 clones, roughly 89% of them singletons; the top ten hold 7.5% to 9.5%. This specimen comes from a study of cytomegalovirus exposure and HLA in healthy donors. The CDR3 runs to 16 residues. Germline V lookup: CDR1 SGHNT, CDR2 YYREEE (reference sequence). The ends were cut back, 1 base at V and 6 bases at J, with 18 bases in the middle. The chain is built from TRBV5-4 and TRBJ2-3, with D possibly TRBD2 on 5 matching bases. This clonotype originated in a young woman in good health and CMV-seropositive. The sample consisted of PBMCs. In nucleotides, the CDR3 is TGTGCCAGCAGCTTGTGGGCGGACTCGTCTTATGATACGCAGTATTTT. As protein: CASSLWADSSYDTQYF.